This T cell receptor (beta chain) is from a study of spatial heterogeneity in lung cancer. On the study more broadly: Sequences of the beta chain were consistently detected in greater numbers than alpha-chain sequences.

Time point noted: sample taken at primary tumor resection. Material for sequencing was whole RNA from tumor, nontumor lung or frozen PBMC, left unsorted. The approximately 70 donors had untreated early-stage non-small cell lung cancer. CDR3 size: 16 residues. Trimming stripped 5 bases from V and 4 bases from J, with 20 bases between. Looked up from germline, CDR1 is MDHEN and CDR2 is SYDVKM. A distinct unique molecular identifier was carried by each TCR cDNA molecule. TCRdb reprocessed the 5' RACE reads via MiXCR and lists one record per CDR3 protein. The table has 9,500 to 14,000 distinct CDR3 sequences, 3.9% seen once; the top ten hold about 7.9%. By sample fraction, this clonotype is medium-sized (0.01 to 0.1%).

This TCR was recovered from a male donor with early-stage non-small cell lung cancer. The specimen comprised normal lung tissue next to the tumor, sampled at surgery. J is TRBJ2-5 and V is TRBV28; D is undetermined. The CDR3 sequence: CASSTTGSILRETQYF. The CDR3 DNA reads as TGTGCCAGCAGTACCACCGGATCAATACTCCGAGAGACCCAGTACTTC.